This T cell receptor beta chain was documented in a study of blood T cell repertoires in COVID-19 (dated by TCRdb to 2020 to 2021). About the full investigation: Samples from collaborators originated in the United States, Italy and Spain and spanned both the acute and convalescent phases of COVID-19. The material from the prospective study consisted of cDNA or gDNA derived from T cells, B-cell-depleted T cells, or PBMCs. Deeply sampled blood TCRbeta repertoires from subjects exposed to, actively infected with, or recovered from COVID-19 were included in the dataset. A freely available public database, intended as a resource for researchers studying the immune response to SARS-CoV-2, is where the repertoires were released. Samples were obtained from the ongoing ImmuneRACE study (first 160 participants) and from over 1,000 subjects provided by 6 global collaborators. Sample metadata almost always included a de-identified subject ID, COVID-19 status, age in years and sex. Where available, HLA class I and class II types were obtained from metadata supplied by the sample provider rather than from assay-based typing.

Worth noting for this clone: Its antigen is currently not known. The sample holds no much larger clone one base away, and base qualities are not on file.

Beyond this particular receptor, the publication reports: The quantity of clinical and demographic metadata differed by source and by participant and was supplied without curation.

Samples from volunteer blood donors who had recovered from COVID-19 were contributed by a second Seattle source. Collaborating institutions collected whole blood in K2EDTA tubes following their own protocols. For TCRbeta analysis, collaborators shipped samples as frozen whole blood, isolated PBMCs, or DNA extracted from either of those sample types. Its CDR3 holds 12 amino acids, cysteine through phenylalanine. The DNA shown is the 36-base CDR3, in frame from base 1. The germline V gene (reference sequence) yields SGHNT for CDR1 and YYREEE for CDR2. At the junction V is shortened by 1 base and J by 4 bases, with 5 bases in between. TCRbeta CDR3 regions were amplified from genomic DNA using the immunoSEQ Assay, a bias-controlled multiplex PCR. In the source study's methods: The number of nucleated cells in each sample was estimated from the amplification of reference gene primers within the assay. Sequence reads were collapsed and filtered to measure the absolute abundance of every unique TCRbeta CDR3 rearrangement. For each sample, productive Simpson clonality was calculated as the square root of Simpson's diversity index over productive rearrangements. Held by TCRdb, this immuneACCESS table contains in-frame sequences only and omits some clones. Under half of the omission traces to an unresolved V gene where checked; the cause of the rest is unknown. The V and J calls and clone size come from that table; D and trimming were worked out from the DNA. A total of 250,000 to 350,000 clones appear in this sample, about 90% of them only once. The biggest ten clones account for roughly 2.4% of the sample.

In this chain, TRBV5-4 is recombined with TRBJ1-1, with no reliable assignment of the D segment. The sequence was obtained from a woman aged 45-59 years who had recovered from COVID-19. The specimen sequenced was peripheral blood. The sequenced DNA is TGTGCCAGCAGCTTGAGGAGCACTGAAGCTTTCTTT. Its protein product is CASSLRSTEAFF. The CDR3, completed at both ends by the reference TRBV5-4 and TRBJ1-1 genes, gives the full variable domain ETGVTQSPTHLIKTRGQQVTLRCSSQSGHNTVSWYQQALGQGPQFIFQYYREEENGRGNFPPRFSGLQFPNYSSELNVNALELDDSALYLCASSLRSTEAFFGQGTRLTVV.